This T cell receptor (beta chain) was sequenced in a study of T cell repertoires in aging, cancer and after chemotherapy. Study at large: Repeat sampling of healthy donors over several months to years showed clear clonal overlap. The full dataset contained about 10 million TCR reads.

TRB rearrangements spanning V, D and J were amplified using mixed TRB-A/B primers. TCRdb passed the multiplex PCR reads through MiXCR, listing each CDR3 protein once. The sample carries about 8,700 distinct CDR3 sequences, around half recorded once. Whole-study findings and limits: Median generation probability rose over the chemotherapy interval in each cancer cohort, suggesting rebound thymic output. Healthy donors lost TCR diversity with age mainly through richness, cancer patients through richness and evenness.

Amplification of TCR beta used genomic DNA extracted from peripheral blood. This clonotype has more than one count but fewer than ten. The target antigen is unknown. V trimming: 0 bases; J trimming: 6 bases; junction bases outside the gene matches: 7. CDR3 length equals 16 residues. Germline-derived CDR1 and CDR2 are SQVTM and ANQGSEA. This clonotype was sampled from a human donor in good health. The chain employs TRBV29-1 and TRBJ2-3, with 12 bases matching TRBD2. Input material: blood. The CDR3 loop is CSVEDSGLAGLDTQYF. The CDR3, as DNA: TGCAGCGTTGAAGATTCCGGACTAGCGGGACTGGATACGCAGTATTTT.